This is a list of T cell receptor beta chains from one sample in a study of blood T cell repertoires in COVID-19. The repertoire was sequenced with immunoSEQ multiplex PCR; TCRdb's copy has only in-frame clones and lacks some. The sample yields 100,000 or so clones, 85% seen once. The sequenced sample consisted of peripheral blood. The receptors come from a woman aged 70 to 79 with active or convalescent COVID-19. Each CDR3 is given with its conserved first and last residue. The order of the fields is clone size, J gene, V gene, D gene, CDR3 protein, CDR3 DNA. The D gene is left open where the match is weak. Not all rows give a size; the values are once, few, many and, for expanded clones, a class.

clone_size: once
j_call: TRBJ1-2
v_call: TRBV7-9
d_call: -
cdr3_aa: CASSLESRRYTF
cdr3_nt: TGTGCCAGCAGCTTAGAATCCCGCAGATACACCTTC

clone_size: -
j_call: TRBJ2-3
v_call: TRBV11-2
d_call: TRBD2
cdr3_aa: CASSSGTSVTDTQYF
cdr3_nt: TGTGCCAGCAGCTCAGGGACTAGCGTAACAGATACGCAGTATTTT

clone_size: -
j_call: TRBJ2-1
v_call: TRBV5-1
d_call: TRBD2
cdr3_aa: CASSDSGGAYNEQFF
cdr3_nt: TGCGCCAGCAGCGATAGCGGGGGGGCCTACAATGAGCAGTTCTTC

clone_size: -
j_call: TRBJ2-1
v_call: TRBV5-8
d_call: TRBD1
cdr3_aa: CASNGQGVDNEQFF
cdr3_nt: TGTGCCAGCAACGGCCAGGGGGTCGACAATGAGCAGTTCTTC

clone_size: few
j_call: TRBJ1-3
v_call: TRBV28
d_call: -
cdr3_aa: CASSYSSGNTIYF
cdr3_nt: TGTGCCAGCTCTTACAGCTCTGGAAACACCATATATTTT

clone_size: -
j_call: TRBJ2-7
v_call: TRBV28
d_call: -
cdr3_aa: CASTPGGVRAEQYF
cdr3_nt: TGTGCCAGCACCCCCGGCGGGGTCCGGGCTGAGCAGTACTTC

clone_size: few
j_call: TRBJ1-5
v_call: TRBV2
d_call: -
cdr3_aa: CASSGGGGSGEPQHF
cdr3_nt: TGTGCCAGCAGTGGTGGCGGGGGCAGTGGAGAGCCCCAGCATTTT

clone_size: -
j_call: TRBJ1-2
v_call: TRBV3-1/TRBV3-2
d_call: -
cdr3_aa: CASSQVRGTGVYGYTF
cdr3_nt: TGTGCCAGCAGCCAAGTTAGGGGAACGGGGGTCTATGGCTACACCTTC

clone_size: -
j_call: TRBJ2-5
v_call: TRBV6-2/TRBV6-3
d_call: -
cdr3_aa: CASSYILETQYF
cdr3_nt: TGTGCCAGCAGTTACATTCTCGAGACCCAGTACTTC

clone_size: -
j_call: TRBJ1-4
v_call: TRBV2
d_call: TRBD1
cdr3_aa: CASSGQGGEKLFF
cdr3_nt: TGTGCCAGCAGCGGACAGGGGGGAGAAAAACTGTTTTTT

clone_size: -
j_call: TRBJ1-6
v_call: TRBV3-1/TRBV3-2
d_call: -
cdr3_aa: CASSSRRQGEIGPLHF
cdr3_nt: TGTGCCAGCAGCTCCAGGAGACAAGGGGAAATTGGGCCCCTCCACTTT

clone_size: -
j_call: TRBJ1-5
v_call: TRBV7-2
d_call: TRBD1
cdr3_aa: CASSLSGGGQPQHF
cdr3_nt: TGTGCCAGCAGCTTATCAGGGGGCGGGCAGCCCCAGCATTTT

clone_size: once
j_call: TRBJ1-6
v_call: TRBV2
d_call: -
cdr3_aa: CASSEIGAGESPLHF
cdr3_nt: TGTGCCAGCAGCGAAATAGGGGCAGGGGAATCACCCCTCCACTTT

clone_size: -
j_call: TRBJ2-5
v_call: TRBV5-1
d_call: -
cdr3_aa: CASSLLPSGQETQYF
cdr3_nt: TGCGCCAGCAGCTTGTTGCCCTCGGGGCAAGAGACCCAGTACTTC

clone_size: -
j_call: TRBJ2-1
v_call: TRBV24-1
d_call: -
cdr3_aa: CATSDFEAQRGSSYNEQFF
cdr3_nt: TGTGCCACCAGTGATTTCGAAGCTCAAAGGGGTAGCTCCTACAATGAGCAGTTCTTC

clone_size: -
j_call: TRBJ2-3
v_call: TRBV18
d_call: TRBD1
cdr3_aa: CASSPPPDRVHTQYF
cdr3_nt: TGTGCCAGCTCACCACCCCCAGACAGGGTTCATACGCAGTATTTT

clone_size: -
j_call: TRBJ2-7
v_call: TRBV2
d_call: -
cdr3_aa: CASSERGGSYEQYF
cdr3_nt: TGTGCCAGCAGTGAAAGGGGAGGTTCCTACGAGCAGTACTTC

clone_size: once
j_call: TRBJ2-6
v_call: TRBV5-1
d_call: -
cdr3_aa: CASSKRSSGANVLTF
cdr3_nt: TGCGCCAGCAGCAAAAGGAGCTCTGGGGCCAACGTCCTGACTTTC

clone_size: -
j_call: TRBJ2-1
v_call: TRBV5-4
d_call: TRBD2
cdr3_aa: CASSLFSSGGAWGNEQFF
cdr3_nt: TGTGCCAGCAGCTTGTTCTCTAGCGGGGGGGCCTGGGGCAATGAGCAGTTCTTC

clone_size: -
j_call: TRBJ2-7
v_call: TRBV20-1
d_call: TRBD2
cdr3_aa: CSASGRGSGTSGITYEQYF
cdr3_nt: TGCAGTGCTAGTGGTCGGGGCTCCGGGACTAGCGGGATTACCTACGAGCAGTACTTC

clone_size: few
j_call: TRBJ2-1
v_call: TRBV19
d_call: -
cdr3_aa: CASSISSPSSYNEQFF
cdr3_nt: TGTGCCAGTAGTATATCTAGCCCCAGCTCCTACAATGAGCAGTTCTTC

clone_size: once
j_call: TRBJ2-3
v_call: TRBV15
d_call: -
cdr3_aa: CATSRDLTASYTDTQYF
cdr3_nt: TGTGCCACCAGCAGAGATCTTACAGCAAGTTACACAGATACGCAGTATTTT

clone_size: -
j_call: TRBJ2-5
v_call: TRBV10-3
d_call: TRBD2
cdr3_aa: CATATSGETQYF
cdr3_nt: TGTGCCACCGCAACTAGCGGGGAGACCCAGTACTTC

clone_size: few
j_call: TRBJ1-1
v_call: TRBV19
d_call: TRBD1
cdr3_aa: CASNGPDRLNTEAFF
cdr3_nt: TGTGCCAGTAATGGACCGGACAGGTTGAACACTGAAGCTTTCTTT

clone_size: -
j_call: TRBJ1-1
v_call: TRBV7-9
d_call: -
cdr3_aa: CASSFGRAAEGAFF
cdr3_nt: TGTGCCAGCAGCTTCGGCAGGGCAGCAGAAGGGGCTTTCTTT

clone_size: once
j_call: TRBJ1-5
v_call: TRBV19
d_call: TRBD1
cdr3_aa: CASSRGGQRPFDQPQHF
cdr3_nt: TGTGCCAGTAGTCGTGGGGGACAGCGGCCTTTCGATCAGCCCCAGCATTTT

clone_size: -
j_call: TRBJ1-1
v_call: TRBV7-6
d_call: -
cdr3_aa: CASSSTQGGGTEAFF
cdr3_nt: TGTGCCAGCAGCAGTACGCAGGGTGGTGGCACTGAAGCTTTCTTT

clone_size: -
j_call: TRBJ1-2
v_call: TRBV28
d_call: TRBD1
cdr3_aa: CASSSPTGGAYGYTF
cdr3_nt: TGTGCCAGCAGTTCCCCGACAGGGGGCGCCTATGGCTACACCTTC

clone_size: once
j_call: TRBJ1-2
v_call: TRBV5-4
d_call: TRBD1
cdr3_aa: CASSADRGHYGYTF
cdr3_nt: TGTGCCAGCAGCGCGGACAGGGGGCACTATGGCTACACCTTC

clone_size: -
j_call: TRBJ2-4
v_call: TRBV9
d_call: TRBD2
cdr3_aa: CASSVEGLAGNLAKNIQYF
cdr3_nt: TGTGCCAGCAGCGTAGAGGGACTAGCGGGGAACCTAGCCAAAAACATTCAGTACTTC

clone_size: few
j_call: TRBJ1-1
v_call: TRBV30
d_call: -
cdr3_aa: CAWSVGTSNTEAFF
cdr3_nt: TGTGCCTGGAGTGTAGGGACATCGAACACTGAAGCTTTCTTT

clone_size: -
j_call: TRBJ1-3
v_call: TRBV14
d_call: TRBD1
cdr3_aa: CASRLTGEPGNTIYF
cdr3_nt: TGTGCCAGCAGGCTAACAGGGGAACCTGGAAACACCATATATTTT

clone_size: -
j_call: TRBJ2-3
v_call: TRBV10-3
d_call: -
cdr3_aa: CAIRLGTSGTDTQYF
cdr3_nt: TGTGCCATCAGGTTGGGGACATCAGGCACAGATACGCAGTATTTT

clone_size: -
j_call: TRBJ1-5
v_call: TRBV6-5
d_call: -
cdr3_aa: CASSYSYGGNQPQHF
cdr3_nt: TGTGCCAGCAGTTACTCGTACGGGGGCAATCAGCCCCAGCATTTT

clone_size: -
j_call: TRBJ2-5
v_call: TRBV5-6
d_call: -
cdr3_aa: CASSGQRQETQYF
cdr3_nt: TGTGCCAGCAGCGGACAGCGACAAGAGACCCAGTACTTC

clone_size: -
j_call: TRBJ1-4
v_call: TRBV6-4
d_call: -
cdr3_aa: CASSDSRRPFEKLFF
cdr3_nt: TGTGCCAGCAGTGACTCGAGGCGTCCCTTCGAAAAACTGTTTTTT

clone_size: -
j_call: TRBJ2-7
v_call: TRBV5-1
d_call: -
cdr3_aa: CASSLAGGPNYEQYF
cdr3_nt: TGCGCCAGCAGCTTGGCCGGGGGGCCGAACTACGAGCAGTACTTC

clone_size: -
j_call: TRBJ1-2
v_call: TRBV27
d_call: -
cdr3_aa: CASRAQGKGGYTF
cdr3_nt: TGTGCCAGCAGGGCACAGGGAAAGGGCGGCTACACCTTC

clone_size: -
j_call: TRBJ2-6
v_call: TRBV6-4
d_call: TRBD1
cdr3_aa: CARWSGTGATSSSGANVLTF
cdr3_nt: TGTGCCAGGTGGTCGGGGACAGGAGCAACCTCCAGCTCTGGGGCCAACGTCCTGACTTTC

clone_size: -
j_call: TRBJ2-7
v_call: TRBV28
d_call: -
cdr3_aa: CASSLSSYEQYF
cdr3_nt: TGTGCCAGCAGTTTATCTTCTTACGAGCAGTACTTC

clone_size: -
j_call: TRBJ2-7
v_call: TRBV28
d_call: TRBD1
cdr3_aa: CASSLGTGGDEQYF
cdr3_nt: TGTGCCAGCAGTTTGGGGACAGGGGGCGACGAGCAGTACTTC

clone_size: -
j_call: TRBJ2-4
v_call: TRBV2
d_call: -
cdr3_aa: CASGAAGGNIQYF
cdr3_nt: TGTGCCAGCGGGGCAGCGGGTGGGAACATTCAGTACTTC

clone_size: -
j_call: TRBJ2-3
v_call: TRBV5-1
d_call: TRBD1
cdr3_aa: CASSVQGVTDTQYF
cdr3_nt: TGCGCCAGCAGCGTTCAGGGGGTTACAGATACGCAGTATTTT

clone_size: -
j_call: TRBJ1-2
v_call: TRBV15
d_call: TRBD1
cdr3_aa: CATSGTGQGRSRTNYGYTF
cdr3_nt: TGTGCCACCAGCGGGACAGGACAGGGGCGAAGTAGGACTAACTATGGCTACACCTTC

clone_size: once
j_call: TRBJ2-1
v_call: TRBV3-1/TRBV3-2
d_call: -
cdr3_aa: CASSHARVRFF
cdr3_nt: TGTGCCAGCAGCCACGCGAGGGTTCGGTTCTTC

clone_size: -
j_call: TRBJ1-3
v_call: TRBV6-5
d_call: TRBD1
cdr3_aa: CASSYSKRGHGNTIYF
cdr3_nt: TGTGCCAGCAGTTACTCGAAAAGGGGGCATGGAAACACCATATATTTT

clone_size: -
j_call: TRBJ1-6
v_call: TRBV7-3
d_call: -
cdr3_aa: CASSSGLDSPLHF
cdr3_nt: TGTGCCAGCAGCTCGGGGTTGGATTCACCCCTCCACTTT

clone_size: -
j_call: TRBJ1-6
v_call: TRBV4-3
d_call: -
cdr3_aa: CASSQVRPVGPESYNSPLHF
cdr3_nt: TGCGCCAGCAGCCAAGTTCGGCCGGTGGGGCCGGAGTCCTATAATTCACCCCTCCACTTT

clone_size: -
j_call: TRBJ2-2
v_call: TRBV27
d_call: -
cdr3_aa: CASRWAGSNTGELFF
cdr3_nt: TGTGCCAGCAGATGGGCGGGGTCGAACACCGGGGAGCTGTTTTTT

clone_size: few
j_call: TRBJ1-1
v_call: TRBV7-3
d_call: -
cdr3_aa: CASTTGGSSTEAFF
cdr3_nt: TGTGCCAGCACCACTGGTGGGAGTTCCACTGAAGCTTTCTTT

clone_size: -
j_call: TRBJ1-5
v_call: TRBV28
d_call: -
cdr3_aa: CASTGADSNQPQHF
cdr3_nt: TGTGCCAGCACTGGGGCAGATTCCAATCAGCCCCAGCATTTT

clone_size: -
j_call: TRBJ2-7
v_call: TRBV6-2/TRBV6-3
d_call: -
cdr3_aa: CASSSGTGLSYEQYF
cdr3_nt: TGTGCCAGCAGTAGCGGGACAGGTCTCTCCTACGAGCAGTACTTC

clone_size: -
j_call: TRBJ2-6
v_call: TRBV18
d_call: -
cdr3_aa: CASSPIPAQGPSGANVLTF
cdr3_nt: TGTGCCAGCTCACCAATACCCGCGCAGGGGCCCTCTGGGGCCAACGTCCTGACTTTC

clone_size: -
j_call: TRBJ1-4
v_call: TRBV6-6
d_call: -
cdr3_aa: CASRLPGHNNEKLFF
cdr3_nt: TGTGCCAGCAGACTCCCGGGACACAATAATGAAAAACTGTTTTTT

clone_size: few
j_call: TRBJ2-1
v_call: TRBV20-1
d_call: TRBD2
cdr3_aa: CSASVWLAGASYNEQFF
cdr3_nt: TGCAGTGCTAGTGTTTGGCTAGCGGGAGCATCCTACAATGAGCAGTTCTTC

clone_size: -
j_call: TRBJ1-3
v_call: TRBV9
d_call: TRBD1
cdr3_aa: CASSVEGQVNSGNTIYF
cdr3_nt: TGTGCCAGCAGCGTAGAGGGACAGGTTAACTCTGGAAACACCATATATTTT

clone_size: -
j_call: TRBJ2-5
v_call: TRBV18
d_call: -
cdr3_aa: CASSPPSGQETQYF
cdr3_nt: TGTGCCAGCTCACCACCTAGCGGCCAAGAGACCCAGTACTTC

clone_size: -
j_call: TRBJ2-7
v_call: TRBV15
d_call: TRBD1
cdr3_aa: CATSRRQGEYEQYF
cdr3_nt: TGTGCCACCAGCAGACGACAGGGGGAATACGAGCAGTACTTC

clone_size: -
j_call: TRBJ2-5
v_call: TRBV5-1
d_call: -
cdr3_aa: CASSFSGGPALGETQYF
cdr3_nt: TGCGCCAGCAGCTTCTCTGGGGGCCCAGCATTGGGAGAGACCCAGTACTTC